This TCR beta chain was retrieved from a study of CD4 and CD8 cells across lung adenocarcinoma regions. Samples came from patients with localized non-small cell lung adenocarcinoma. TCRdb called the PCR reads again in MiXCR, with one record for every CDR3 protein. The table records 3,000 to 4,000 distinct CDR3 sequences, around 60% of them present only once. Trimming removed 6 bases from V and 0 bases from J; junction bases left unmatched: 10. The CDR3 totals 17 residues. In germline, CDR1 is MNHNS, CDR2 SASEGT. The sample was CD4+ T cells from the center of a lung tumor. The genes are TRBV6-1 and TRBJ2-2; 7 bases match TRBD1. This clonotype was obtained from a female donor with lung adenocarcinoma. The CD4 and CD8 labels of this study may be unreliable. In nucleotides, the CDR3 is TGTGCCAGCAGCTCGGACGCCGGGACAGCGAACACCGGGGAGCTGTTTTTT. Its protein is CASSSDAGTANTGELFF.